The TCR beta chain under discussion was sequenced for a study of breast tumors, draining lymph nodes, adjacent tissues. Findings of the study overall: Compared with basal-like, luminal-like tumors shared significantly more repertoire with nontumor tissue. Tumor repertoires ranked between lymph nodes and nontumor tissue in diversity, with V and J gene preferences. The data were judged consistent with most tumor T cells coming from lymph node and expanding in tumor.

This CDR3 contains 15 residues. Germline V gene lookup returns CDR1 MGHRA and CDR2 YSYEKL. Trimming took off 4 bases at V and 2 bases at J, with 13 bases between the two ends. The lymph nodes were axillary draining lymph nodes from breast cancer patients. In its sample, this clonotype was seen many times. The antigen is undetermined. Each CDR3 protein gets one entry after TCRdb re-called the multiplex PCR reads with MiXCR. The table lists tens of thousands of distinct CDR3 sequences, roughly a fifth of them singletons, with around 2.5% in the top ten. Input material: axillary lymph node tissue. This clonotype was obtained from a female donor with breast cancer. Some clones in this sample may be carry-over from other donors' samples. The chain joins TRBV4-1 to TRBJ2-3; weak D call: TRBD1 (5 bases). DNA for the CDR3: TGCGCCAGCAGCCCGACAGCCATACTCACAGATACGCAGTATTTT. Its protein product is CASSPTAILTDTQYF.